Included here is one T cell receptor (beta chain) sequence, with context. Antigen specificity is unknown. Sequenced by immunoSEQ multiplex PCR; TCRdb stores in-frame clones only, minus some. The top ten clones hold 3.5% to 5% of a sample with around 99,000 clones, about nine tenths of them seen once. This specimen belongs to a study of T cell responses to AZD1222 COVID-19 vaccine. Whole-study findings and limits: Clonal diversity may have been underestimated, and the donors were mostly white British, with more females than males.

The germline CDR1 and CDR2 sequences are SEHNR and FQNEAQ (reference sequence). V lost 5 bases to trimming and J lost 0 bases, with 14 bases between them. CDR3 length: 16 amino acids. The material was peripheral blood, obtained on day 0 of AZD1222 vaccination. This chain uses TRBV7-9 with TRBJ2-1; perhaps TRBD2 as D (5 bases). The TCR comes from an adult in good health. The CDR3 reads CASSPTTSRSYNEQFF. The CDR3 DNA reads as TGTGCCAGCAGCCCGACTACTTCCCGCTCCTACAATGAGCAGTTCTTC.